This TCR beta chain was documented in a study of vaccination and CD4 T cells after COVID-19. With respect to this clonotype: Its cognate antigen is unknown.

The CDR3 covers 13 residues. The ends were cut back, 4 bases at V and 3 bases at J, with 11 bases in the middle. Germline V gives CDR1 SGHKS, CDR2 YYEKEE (reference sequence). Treatment noted: roughly 11-day PBMC culture with coronavirus spike peptide pools or control peptides (ViraFEST assay). Researchers used the Oncomine TCR Beta short-read assay to sequence DNA from cultured CD4+ T cells. TCRdb passed the PCR reads through MiXCR, listing each CDR3 protein once. This sample has about 5,300 distinct CDR3 sequences, with approximately 24% found just once. This TCR came from a human donor who had recovered from COVID-19. Sequenced material: CD4+ T cells from blood, cultured in vitro, taken after SARS-CoV-2 vaccination. The chain employs TRBV5-5 and TRBJ2-7; D gene uncertain. The CDR3 reads CASSRTELYEQYF. As DNA, the CDR3 is TGTGCCAGCAGCCGAACCGAACTCTACGAGCAGTACTTC.